This section outlines one T cell receptor (beta chain) sequence together with its context. Trimming left V 3 bases short and J 1 base short, with 10 bases between. The CDR3 is 14 amino acids. Germline loops: CDR1 SGHTS, CDR2 YDEGEE. This sample was taken from a study of cytomegalovirus exposure and HLA in healthy donors. TCRdb's copy holds only in-frame clones and misses some; the assay was immunoSEQ multiplex PCR. The sample consists of roughly 330,000 clones, roughly 87% of them appearing once. The sequencing input was PBMCs. This chain joins TRBV5-8 and TRBJ1-2; no firm D call. This receptor was taken from a woman aged 25 to 45 in good health and CMV-seropositive. CDR3 loop: CASSWPPVNYGYTF. The CDR3 nucleotides are TGTGCCAGCAGCTGGCCGCCGGTTAACTATGGCTACACCTTC.